Listed below are T cell receptor beta chains from one sample, sequenced in a study of T cells in Graves' hyperthyroidism and ophthalmopathy. TCRdb processed the multiplex PCR reads anew with MiXCR; each CDR3 protein has one entry. Among 540,000 or so distinct CDR3 sequences listed, roughly 50% were seen once. Sequencing used peripheral blood or thyroid tissue (not recorded which). These receptors all come from an adult woman with Graves' disease, either hyperthyroidism or ophthalmopathy (not recorded which). Both conserved end residues are part of each CDR3. The D gene is left open where the match is weak. Where a row states a size, it is once, few, many or the class of an expanded clone; other rows omit it.

V gene,clone size,J gene,D gene,CDR3 protein,CDR3 DNA
TRBV9,many,TRBJ1-3,NA,CASSVGDNRNTIYF,TGTGCCAGCAGCGTCGGGGACAACCGAAACACCATATATTTT
TRBV5-1,NA,TRBJ2-2,TRBD1,CASSPGQGVRNTGELFF,TGCGCCAGCAGCCCGGGACAGGGGGTTCGGAACACCGGGGAGCTGTTTTTT
TRBV4-1,many,TRBJ1-2,NA,CASSPAGIIGGYTF,TGCGCCAGCAGCCCTGCCGGTATTATCGGAGGCTACACCTTC
TRBV4-2,many,TRBJ1-5,TRBD1,CASSRDRGSDQPQHF,TGTGCCAGCAGCCGGGACAGGGGGAGCGATCAGCCCCAGCATTTT
TRBV19,NA,TRBJ1-6,TRBD1,CASSSGQSVSPLHF,TGTGCCAGTAGTTCGGGACAGTCTGTTTCACCCCTCCACTTT
TRBV7-3,many,TRBJ2-7,TRBD2,CASTLSRLAERTYEQYF,TGTGCCAGCACCCTCTCCCGGCTAGCGGAGCGGACCTACGAGCAGTACTTC
TRBV7-2,many,TRBJ1-5,NA,CASSPGTRNQPQHF,TGTGCCAGCAGCCCCGGGACGCGCAATCAGCCCCAGCATTTT
TRBV15,NA,TRBJ1-6,NA,CATSNGTPQQPLHF,TGTGCCACCAGCAACGGGACGCCTCAACAACCCCTCCACTTT
TRBV5-1,NA,TRBJ1-2,NA,CASSLADTSNYGYTF,TGCGCCAGCAGCTTGGCGGACACCTCTAACTATGGCTACACCTTC
TRBV6-1,many,TRBJ1-2,NA,CASSELGGSYGYTF,TGTGCCAGCAGTGAATTAGGCGGAAGCTATGGCTACACCTTC
TRBV11-2,many,TRBJ2-7,NA,CASATRARAYEQYF,TGTGCCAGCGCCACGCGGGCCAGGGCCTACGAGCAGTACTTC
TRBV10-3,few,TRBJ1-2,NA,CAISLDNYGYTF,TGTGCCATCAGCCTAGACAACTATGGCTACACCTTC
TRBV7-3,NA,TRBJ2-5,TRBD2,CASSRVGTSGRGETQYF,TGTGCCAGCAGCCGCGTCGGGACTAGCGGGAGAGGGGAGACCCAGTACTTC
TRBV28,few,TRBJ1-1,NA,CATGGVWNTEAFF,TGTGCCACGGGGGGCGTCTGGAACACTGAAGCTTTCTTT
TRBV7-9,few,TRBJ2-7,NA,CASSLAVGATYEQYF,TGTGCCAGCAGCTTAGCTGTGGGAGCCACCTACGAGCAGTACTTC
TRBV2,many,TRBJ2-7,TRBD2,CASSAGLAGGLSYEQYF,TGTGCCAGCAGTGCGGGACTAGCGGGAGGGCTCTCCTACGAGCAGTACTTC
TRBV19,NA,TRBJ1-5,NA,CASSIRGYSNQPQHF,TGTGCCAGTAGTATAAGGGGTTATAGCAATCAGCCCCAGCATTTT
TRBV7-8,NA,TRBJ2-5,TRBD2,CASSFRSGAQETQYF,TGTGCCAGCAGCTTTCGTAGCGGGGCACAAGAGACCCAGTACTTC
TRBV4-1,NA,TRBJ2-2,TRBD1,CASSQEWGTGPAGELFF,TGCGCCAGCAGCCAAGAGTGGGGGACAGGGCCCGCCGGGGAGCTGTTTTTT
TRBV28,NA,TRBJ1-5,NA,CASRVWGEETQHF,TGTGCCAGCAGGGTGTGGGGTGAGGAGACCCAGCATTTT
TRBV27,NA,TRBJ2-5,NA,CASSLSYGAEGDQYF,TGTGCCAGCAGTTTATCATACGGGGCCGAGGGGGACCAGTACTTC
TRBV10-2,NA,TRBJ2-2,TRBD2,CASSLRAGGPNTGELFF,TGCGCCAGCAGTCTCAGAGCGGGAGGGCCGAACACCGGGGAGCTGTTTTTT
TRBV28,NA,TRBJ2-2,NA,CASSAPSGTKNTGELFF,TGTGCCAGCAGTGCTCCCTCCGGGACAAAGAACACCGGGGAGCTGTTTTTT
TRBV9,NA,TRBJ2-2,TRBD2,CASSQSGRNGELFF,TGTGCCAGCAGCCAGAGCGGGAGGAACGGGGAGCTGTTTTTT
TRBV19,NA,TRBJ1-3,NA,CASSTFSASGNTIYF,TGTGCCAGTAGTACGTTTTCCGCCAGCGGAAACACCATATATTTT
TRBV5-1,NA,TRBJ1-4,NA,CASRQWVDYEKLFF,TGCGCCAGCCGGCAATGGGTCGACTATGAAAAACTGTTTTTT
TRBV14,many,TRBJ2-5,NA,CASSHIAETQYF,TGTGCCAGCAGTCACATAGCAGAGACCCAGTACTTC
TRBV2,NA,TRBJ1-5,NA,CASTTGSRRVQPQHF,TGTGCCAGCACTACAGGTTCCAGGCGAGTTCAGCCCCAGCATTTT